This TCR beta chain was obtained from a study of blood T cell repertoires in COVID-19. Profiled with immunoSEQ multiplex PCR; TCRdb holds only in-frame clones, not every one. Of 160,000 or so clones listed, approximately 85% were seen once; the top ten hold around 1%. Sequenced sample: peripheral blood. This sequence was found in a man aged 40-49 years with acute or convalescent COVID-19.

The CDR3 spells CASWETGPNYGYTF. In DNA, the CDR3 is TGTGCCAGCTGGGAGACAGGGCCTAACTATGGCTACACCTTC. V gene TRBV28 combines with J gene TRBJ1-2; 7 nucleotides line up with TRBD1. Germline V CDR1 and CDR2: MDHEN, SYDVKM. The V segment lost 8 bases and the J segment 0 bases; nucleotides outside the gene matches: 6. The CDR3 sequence is 14 residues long.